A single sample is the source of the 30 T cell receptor beta chains below, sequenced in a study of control samples from healthy donors and cancer patients. Produced via immunoSEQ multiplex PCR; TCRdb's table is partial and in-frame only. Here the sample spans around 72,000 clones, around 84% being singletons. Material for sequencing was blood. These receptors were taken from a man aged 50 to 60 in good health.

The chain employs TRBV18 and TRBJ2-1, with D uncertain. This CDR3 is 13 amino acids long. CDR1 and CDR2 from the germline V gene are KGHSH and LQKENI. The V and J ends lost 4 bases and 7 bases respectively, with 11 bases between them. This CDR3 is CASSQLDRNEQFF. The DNA of the CDR3 is TGTGCCAGCTCACAACTCGACCGAAATGAGCAGTTCTTC.

CDR3 protein: CASSQTGSPNTEAFF. CDR3 DNA: TGTGCCAGCAGCCAAACAGGTAGTCCCAACACTGAAGCTTTCTTT. V is TRBV14 and J is TRBJ1-1; possible D gene TRBD1, 5 bases. The germline V gene has CDR1 SGHDN and CDR2 FVKESK. CDR3 size: 15 residues. The V gene lost 2 bases and the J gene lost 2 bases, with 12 bases spanning the gap. Variable domain in full (rest from reference TRBV14 and TRBJ1-1): EAGVTQFPSHSVIEKGQTVTLRCDPISGHDNLYWYRRVMGKEIKFLLHFVKESKQDESGMPNNRFLAERTGGTYSTLKVQPAELEDSGVYFCASSQTGSPNTEAFFGQGTRLTVV.

This chain joins TRBV19 and TRBJ2-7, with 12 nucleotides matching TRBD1. There are 15 residues in the CDR3. The trim removed 5 bases at V and 3 bases at J, leaving 5 bases unmatched. Germline lookup yields CDR1 LNHDA and CDR2 SQIVND (reference sequence). Here the CDR3 DNA reads TGTGCCAGTAGTCCCGGGACAGGGGGCGGCTACGAGCAGTACTTC. Encoded protein: CASSPGTGGGYEQYF.

V gene TRBV15 combines with J gene TRBJ2-7; either TRBD1 or TRBD2 may supply D (5 bases each). Germline CDR1 LNHNV, CDR2 YYDKDF (reference sequence). Trimming took off 3 bases at V and 0 bases at J, with 21 bases between the two ends. CDR3 size: 18 residues. The CDR3 loop is CATSSEGKGMLFSYEQYF. CDR3 nucleotide sequence: TGTGCCACCAGCAGTGAGGGCAAGGGGATGCTGTTCTCCTACGAGCAGTACTTC.

The genes are TRBV23-1 and TRBJ2-7; D is uncertain. TRBV23-1 is reported as an ORF; its role is uncertain. The CDR3 runs 16 residues. Trimming stripped 0 bases from V and 5 bases from J, with 17 bases between. This CDR3 reads CASSQSEPEQCDEQYF. DNA of the CDR3: TGCGCCAGCAGTCAATCTGAACCTGAACAGTGCGACGAGCAGTACTTC.

The V gene is TRBV2, the J gene TRBJ2-2; D gene uncertain. The CDR3 loop spans 15 amino acids. V was clipped by 6 bases and J by 1 base, with 12 bases between them. Germline loops: CDR1 SNHLY, CDR2 FYNNEI. CDR3 loop: CASRAGPGNTGELFF. The CDR3 nucleotides are TGTGCCAGCAGGGCCGGGCCGGGGAACACCGGGGAGCTGTTTTTT.

This clone was observed once. The V call is TRBV6-5, the J call TRBJ1-1, with a weak D call TRBD1 (5 bases). This CDR3 contains 15 residues. The germline CDR1 and CDR2 sequences are MNHEY and SVGAGI. Deletions cut 6 bases from V and 0 bases from J, with 14 bases between. In nucleotides, the CDR3 is TGTGCCAGCAGGACCCCGGGACGAATGAACACTGAAGCTTTCTTT. Translation gives CASRTPGRMNTEAFF.

The rearrangement joins TRBV3-1 (or the pseudogene TRBV3-2) to TRBJ2-7; a weak D match, TRBD2 (5 bases). The germline CDR1 and CDR2 sequences are LGHDT and YNNKEL (reference sequence). The CDR3 is 13 residues long. The germline V and J ends were trimmed by 7 bases and 1 base, with 11 bases remaining between them. The DNA for the CDR3 is TGTGCCAGCATGCGGGCGACTTCCTACGAGCAGTACTTC. Protein: CASMRATSYEQYF.

The V and J genes are TRBV7-9 and TRBJ2-7; D unresolved. Germline CDR1 is SEHNR and CDR2 is FQNEAQ (reference sequence). The CDR3 is 15 residues long. Trimming took off 5 bases at V and 2 bases at J, with 16 bases between the two ends. CDR3 region: CASSQKNDGAYEQYF. DNA of the CDR3: TGTGCCAGCAGCCAGAAAAATGACGGAGCCTACGAGCAGTACTTC.

The V gene is TRBV30, the J gene TRBJ1-5, with D perhaps TRBD1 (6 bases). V shed 1 base and J shed 2 bases, with 6 bases lying between them. The germline V gene has CDR1 GTSNPN and CDR2 SVGIG (reference sequence). This CDR3 comprises 13 residues. The CDR3 nucleotides are TGTGCCTGGAGTGGGACAGGCAATCAGCCCCAGCATTTT. Amino acids: CAWSGTGNQPQHF.

The gene calls are TRBV19 and TRBJ2-3; perhaps D is TRBD1 or TRBD2 (5 bases each). Germline CDR1 LNHDA, CDR2 SQIVND (reference sequence). The length of the CDR3 is 15 residues. Trimming stripped 5 bases from V and 5 bases from J, with 17 bases between. CDR3 nucleotide sequence: TGTGCCAGTAGTCCGACAGCGGCCTTGGAAGATACGCAGTATTTT. Amino acid sequence: CASSPTAALEDTQYF. Looking up the rest from reference TRBV19 and TRBJ2-3 gives the full variable domain: DGGITQSPKYLFRKEGQNVTLSCEQNLNHDAMYWYRQDPGQGLRLIYYSQIVNDFQKGDIAEGYSVSREKKESFPLTVTSAQKNPTAFYLCASSPTAALEDTQYFGPGTRLTVL.

About this clone: In the same sample, other DNA sequences code for this CDR3. V and J are TRBV9 and TRBJ2-5; possibly TRBD2 for D (5 bases). This CDR3 is 15 amino acids long. V dropped 0 bases and J dropped 5 bases, with 14 bases sitting between them. The germline gives CDR1 SGDLS, CDR2 YYNGEE. The CDR3 protein is CASSVGGGRGETQYF. In DNA, the CDR3 is TGTGCCAGCAGCGTAGGAGGTGGGAGAGGGGAGACCCAGTACTTC.

V and J are TRBV12-3 or TRBV12-4 and TRBJ2-3; D tentatively reads TRBD1 or TRBD2 (5 bases each). The CDR3 has 12 residues. V was trimmed by 5 bases and J by 13 bases, leaving 16 bases between them. The chain's CDR3 is CASSPLSGTKYF. The CDR3 DNA reads TGTGCCAGCAGTCCCCTCTCCGGGACGAAGTATTTT.

The chain's CDR3 is CAWSLGQSHEKLFF. DNA of the CDR3: TGTGCCTGGAGTTTGGGACAGAGTCATGAAAAACTGTTTTTT. The chain is built from TRBV30 and TRBJ1-4; 7 nucleotides line up with TRBD1. V shed 2 bases and J 6 bases; nucleotides not matched to a gene: 6. CDR1 is GTSNPN and CDR2 is SVGIG in the germline V gene (reference sequence). The CDR3 is 14 amino acids.

The chain joins TRBV5-4 to TRBJ1-2, with D possibly being TRBD1 (6 bases). Germline CDR1 SGHNT, CDR2 YYREEE (reference sequence). There are 13 residues in the CDR3. V lost 1 base and J 8 bases, leaving 12 bases between the germline ends. CDR3 nucleotides: TGTGCCAGCAGCTTGCGGCAGGGGTGGGGCTACACCTTC. This gives the protein CASSLRQGWGYTF.

J is TRBJ2-1 and V is TRBV27, with 12 bases identical to TRBD2. V dropped 7 bases and J dropped 9; count of bases not matched to a gene: 10. CDR1 is MNHEY and CDR2 is SMNVEV in the germline V gene (reference sequence). The CDR3 has 15 residues. This chain's CDR3 is CASTGLAGRLGEQFF. CDR3 coding DNA: TGTGCCAGCACTGGACTAGCGGGACGCCTCGGTGAGCAGTTCTTC.

The chain employs TRBV6-5 and TRBJ1-1; tentative D call: TRBD1 (6 bases). The CDR3 has 14 amino acids. Trimming left V 7 bases short and J 1 base short, with 13 bases between. Germline V lookup: CDR1 MNHEY, CDR2 SVGAGI. The CDR3 DNA reads TGTGCCAGCACCACAAGGGGGGGGAACACTGAAGCTTTCTTT. Amino acid sequence: CASTTRGGNTEAFF.

The chain uses TRBV14 and TRBJ2-7, with TRBD1 identical over 10 bases. Germline-derived CDR1 and CDR2 are SGHDN and FVKESK. The CDR3 contains 16 residues. V gave up 4 bases and J gave up 0 bases; unmatched junction bases: 6. The CDR3 loop is CASSRFGTGDSYEQYF. The CDR3, as DNA: TGTGCCAGCAGCCGATTCGGGACAGGGGACTCCTACGAGCAGTACTTC.

This clone was observed at least ten times. This chain links TRBV29-1 with TRBJ1-2; D call uncertain. V lost 1 base to trimming and J lost 8 bases, with 8 bases between them. The CDR3 extends over 11 amino acids. Germline V gene data show CDR1 as SQVTM and CDR2 as ANQGSEA. CDR3 nucleotide sequence: TGCAGCGTTGAAGGCCTTTGGGGCTACACCTTC. Residues: CSVEGLWGYTF.

This clone was counted only a few times. The V gene is TRBV15, the J gene TRBJ1-2; D not certain. From germline, CDR1 is LNHNV and CDR2 YYDKDF (reference sequence). The CDR3 is 14 amino acids. Trimming pared 1 base from V and 8 bases from J, leaving 14 bases between. The CDR3 region has the DNA TGTGCCACCAGCAGAGTTACAGCAACCGACGGCTACACCTTC. Translation gives CATSRVTATDGYTF.

This chain uses TRBV28 with TRBJ2-7, with D perhaps matching TRBD2 (7 bases). The CDR3 extends over 20 amino acids. Germline V gene sequence: CDR1 MDHEN, CDR2 SYDVKM. With 2 bases removed from V and 0 bases from J, the gap between germline ends came to 26 bases. The CDR3 DNA reads TGTGCCAGCAGTTTAGGATCCCGACTGGGGGGGCCGTCAGCCTCCTACGAGCAGTACTTC. Encoded protein: CASSLGSRLGGPSASYEQYF. Full variable domain (outside the CDR3, taken from reference TRBV28 and TRBJ2-7): DVKVTQSSRYLVKRTGEKVFLECVQDMDHENMFWYRQDPGLGLRLIYFSYDVKMKEKGDIPEGYSVSREKKERFSLILESASTNQTSMYLCASSLGSRLGGPSASYEQYFGPGTRLTVT.

With regard to this clone: The same CDR3 can be traced to other DNA sequences in this sample. This rearrangement joins TRBV5-1 to TRBJ1-5; 9 bases are a match to TRBD1. The junction had 7 bases not matched to a gene; V was cut back by 5 bases and J by 7 bases. Germline lookup yields CDR1 SGHRS and CDR2 YFSETQ. The CDR3 runs 14 residues. This CDR3 reads CASRETGGGQPQHF. The CDR3 DNA reads as TGCGCCAGCAGGGAGACAGGGGGGGGGCAGCCCCAGCATTTT.

This clone turned up a few times. The chain's CDR3 is CASSLVVRTGLSYEQYF. CDR3 DNA sequence: TGTGCCAGCAGCTTGGTGGTTCGGACAGGGCTATCCTACGAGCAGTACTTC. This chain uses TRBV5-8 with TRBJ2-7; the match to TRBD1 covers 8 bases. The CDR3 has 17 residues. The V and J ends lost 0 bases and 1 base, in that order; junction bases with no gene match: 9. Looked up from germline, CDR1 is SGHTS and CDR2 is YDEGEE.

This clone is judged medium-sized. The rearrangement uses TRBV7-9 and TRBJ2-2; 13 nucleotides match TRBD2. Per germline, CDR1 SEHNR and CDR2 FQNEAQ (reference sequence). The CDR3 is 14 residues long. Trimming at V came to 11 bases and at J to 3 bases, leaving 3 bases not matched to a gene. CDR3 in amino acids: CAGTSGRDTGELFF. CDR3 coding DNA: TGTGCCGGCACTAGCGGGAGGGACACCGGGGAGCTGTTTTTT. Combining the CDR3 with reference TRBV7-9 and TRBJ2-2 gives the whole variable domain DTGVSQNPRHKITKRGQNVTFRCDPISEHNRLYWYRQTLGQGPEFLTYFQNEAQLEKSRLLSDRFSAERPKGSFSTLEIQRTEQGDSAMYLCAGTSGRDTGELFFGEGSRLTVL.

This clone showed up just a few times. The gene calls are TRBV7-3 and TRBJ2-6; D remains ambiguous. This CDR3 comprises 15 residues. CDR1 is SGHTA and CDR2 is FQGTGA in the germline V gene. Trimming took 3 bases from V and 5 from J, leaving 11 bases between them. The CDR3 coding sequence is TGTGCCAGCAGCTTTGATTTTGGTCGGGCCAACGTCCTGACTTTC. Translation gives CASSFDFGRANVLTF.

The V and J genes are TRBV3-1 (or the pseudogene TRBV3-2) and TRBJ1-4; weak D call: TRBD1 (5 bases). The V end lost 5 bases, the J end lost 8 bases, and 18 bases lay between the germline ends. This CDR3 is 15 amino acids long. CDR1 LGHDT and CDR2 YNNKEL come from the germline V gene (reference sequence). CDR3 bases: TGTGCCAGCAGCGCGTTGAAGAGGGGCGCGGAAAAACTGTTTTTT. It specifies CASSALKRGAEKLFF.

A single count supports this clone. This chain joins TRBV28 and TRBJ2-1; D gene ambiguous. CDR3 length equals 19 residues. CDR1 is MDHEN, CDR2 SYDVKM, per germline. The V gene lost 5 bases and the J gene lost 0 bases, with 23 bases spanning the gap. The CDR3: CASSGVRTWASRSYNEQFF. As DNA, the CDR3 is TGTGCCAGCAGTGGGGTTCGGACGTGGGCGAGCCGCTCCTACAATGAGCAGTTCTTC.

The genes are TRBV28 and TRBJ2-1; 7 bases map to TRBD2. V gave up 7 bases and J gave up 10 bases; unmatched junction bases: 7. CDR3 length: 12 residues. Germline CDR1 MDHEN, CDR2 SYDVKM. CDR3 DNA: TGTGCCAGCACGGGAGGTTGGGGGGAGCAGTTCTTC. It is translated as CASTGGWGEQFF.

The chain joins TRBV9 to TRBJ2-2; D perhaps matches TRBD2 (6 bases). Germline V gene sequence: CDR1 SGDLS, CDR2 YYNGEE. The V gene lost 0 bases and the J gene lost 1 base, with 10 bases spanning the gap. CDR3 length: 16 amino acids. CDR3 sequence reads: CASSVDLARNTGELFF. The CDR3 region has the DNA TGTGCCAGCAGCGTAGATCTAGCGCGGAACACCGGGGAGCTGTTTTTT.

This chain connects TRBV5-4 to TRBJ2-3; D unclear. This CDR3 is built from 14 residues. V was trimmed by 0 bases and J by 1 base, leaving 6 bases between them. Germline V CDR1 and CDR2: SGHNT, YYREEE (reference sequence). Here the CDR3 DNA reads TGTGCCAGCAGCTTGGGAGGCGGCACAGATACGCAGTATTTT. Translated, it gives CASSLGGGTDTQYF.